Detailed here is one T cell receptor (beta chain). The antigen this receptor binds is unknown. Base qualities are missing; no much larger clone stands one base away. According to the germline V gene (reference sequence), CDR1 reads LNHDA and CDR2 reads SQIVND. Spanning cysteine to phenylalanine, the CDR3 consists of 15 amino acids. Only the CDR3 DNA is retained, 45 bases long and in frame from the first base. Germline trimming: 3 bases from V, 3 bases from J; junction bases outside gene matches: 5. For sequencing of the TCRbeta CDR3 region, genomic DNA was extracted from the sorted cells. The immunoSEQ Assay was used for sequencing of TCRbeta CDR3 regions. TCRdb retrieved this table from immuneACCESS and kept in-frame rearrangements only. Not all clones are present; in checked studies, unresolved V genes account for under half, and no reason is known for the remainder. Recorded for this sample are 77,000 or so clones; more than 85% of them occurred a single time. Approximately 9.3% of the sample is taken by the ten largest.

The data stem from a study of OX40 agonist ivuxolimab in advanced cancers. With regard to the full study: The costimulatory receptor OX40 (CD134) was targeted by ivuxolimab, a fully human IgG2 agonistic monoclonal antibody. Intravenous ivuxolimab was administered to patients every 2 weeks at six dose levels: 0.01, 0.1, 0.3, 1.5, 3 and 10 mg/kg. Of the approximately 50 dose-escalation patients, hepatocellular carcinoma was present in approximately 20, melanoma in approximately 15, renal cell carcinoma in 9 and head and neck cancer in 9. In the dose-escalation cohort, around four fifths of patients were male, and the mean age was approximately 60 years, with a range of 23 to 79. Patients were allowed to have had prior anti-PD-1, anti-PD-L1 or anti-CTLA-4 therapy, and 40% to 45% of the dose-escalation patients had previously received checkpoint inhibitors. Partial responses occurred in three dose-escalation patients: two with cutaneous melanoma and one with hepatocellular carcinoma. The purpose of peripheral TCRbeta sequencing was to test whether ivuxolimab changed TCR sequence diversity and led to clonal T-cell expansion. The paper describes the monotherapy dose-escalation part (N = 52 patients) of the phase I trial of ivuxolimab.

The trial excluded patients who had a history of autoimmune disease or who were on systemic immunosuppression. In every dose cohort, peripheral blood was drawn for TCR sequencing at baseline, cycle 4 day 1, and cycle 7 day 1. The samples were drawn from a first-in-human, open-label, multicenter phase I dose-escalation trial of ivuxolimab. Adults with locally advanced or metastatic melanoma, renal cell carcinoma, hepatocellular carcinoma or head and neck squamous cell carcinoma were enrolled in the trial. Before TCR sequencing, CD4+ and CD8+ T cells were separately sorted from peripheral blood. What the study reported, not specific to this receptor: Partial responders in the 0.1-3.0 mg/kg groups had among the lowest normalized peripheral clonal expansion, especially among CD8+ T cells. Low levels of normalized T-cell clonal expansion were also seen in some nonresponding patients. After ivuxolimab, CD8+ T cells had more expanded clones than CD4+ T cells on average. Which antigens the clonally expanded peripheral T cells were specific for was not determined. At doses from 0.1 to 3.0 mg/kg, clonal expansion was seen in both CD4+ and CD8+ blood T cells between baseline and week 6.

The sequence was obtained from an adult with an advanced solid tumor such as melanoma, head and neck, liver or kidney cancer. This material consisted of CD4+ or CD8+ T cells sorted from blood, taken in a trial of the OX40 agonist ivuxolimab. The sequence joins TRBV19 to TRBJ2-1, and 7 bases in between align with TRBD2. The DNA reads TGTGCCAGTAGTATTACTAGCGCGGACTACAATGAGCAGTTCTTC. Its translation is CASSITSADYNEQFF.